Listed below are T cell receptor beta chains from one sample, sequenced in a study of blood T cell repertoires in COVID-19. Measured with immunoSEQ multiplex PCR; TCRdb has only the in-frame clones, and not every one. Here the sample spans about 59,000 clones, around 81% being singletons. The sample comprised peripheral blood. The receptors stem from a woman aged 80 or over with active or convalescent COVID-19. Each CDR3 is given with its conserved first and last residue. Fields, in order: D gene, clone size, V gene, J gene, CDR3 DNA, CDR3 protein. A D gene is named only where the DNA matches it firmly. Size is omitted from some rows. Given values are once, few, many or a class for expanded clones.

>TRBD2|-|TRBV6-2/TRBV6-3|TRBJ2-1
TGTGCCAGCAGCCAACGCACCGGGACTAGCGGGGGGACTGGGAATGAGCAGTTCTTC
CASSQRTGTSGGTGNEQFF
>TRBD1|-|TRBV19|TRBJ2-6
TGTGCCAGTAGTATAGCCGGACAGGGTTCGGGGGCCAACGTCCTGACTTTC
CASSIAGQGSGANVLTF
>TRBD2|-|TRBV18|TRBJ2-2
TGTGCCAGCTCACCATCGTCGCGGGGGGCTGGCGGGGAGCTGTTTTTT
CASSPSSRGAGGELFF
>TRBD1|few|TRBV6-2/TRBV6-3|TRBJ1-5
TGTGCCAGCAGCGCCCGGACAGGGCAGTATCAGCCCCAGCATTTT
CASSARTGQYQPQHF
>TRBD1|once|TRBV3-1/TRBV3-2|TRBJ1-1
TGTGCCAGCAGCCCGTTCGACAGGGGCGCTGAAGCTTTCTTT
CASSPFDRGAEAFF
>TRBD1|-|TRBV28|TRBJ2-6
TGTGCCAGCAGTTTACCCCGGACAGGCGCAAAACCTTCTGGGGCCAACGTCCTGACTTTC
CASSLPRTGAKPSGANVLTF
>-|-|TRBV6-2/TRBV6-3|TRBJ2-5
TGTGCCAGCAGTTTACACGTAGAGACCCAGTACTTC
CASSLHVETQYF
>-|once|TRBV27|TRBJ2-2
TGTGCCAGCAGTATCAGGGGAATAACCGGGGAGCTGTTTTTT
CASSIRGITGELFF
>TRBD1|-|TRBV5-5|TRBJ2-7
TGTGCCAGCAGCTTGGCCCGGACAGGGTCCAACGAGCAGTACTTC
CASSLARTGSNEQYF
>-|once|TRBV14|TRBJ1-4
TGTGCCAGCAGCCCGCTGGGAGGGCTCACTAATGAAAAACTGTTTTTT
CASSPLGGLTNEKLFF
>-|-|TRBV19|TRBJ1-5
TGTGCCAGTAGTATCCTCACCCCTGACAGTTCTATTAGTTTT
CASSILTPDSSISF
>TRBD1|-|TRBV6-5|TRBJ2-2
TGTGCCAGCAGGGGAGACAGGGGGCACACCGGGGAGCTGTTTTTT
CASRGDRGHTGELFF
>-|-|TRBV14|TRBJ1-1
TGTGCCAGCAGCCAAGCTGGGAGGTTGAACACTGAAGCTTTCTTT
CASSQAGRLNTEAFF
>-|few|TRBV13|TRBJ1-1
TGTGCCAGCAGCTCCAGCCTTCAGGGTAGGTCGTTCTTT
CASSSSLQGRSFF
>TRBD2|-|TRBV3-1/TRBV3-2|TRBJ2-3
TGTGCCAGCAGCCAAGAGGGGGCCCCGGGACTAGCGGTTTCGAGCACAGATACGCAGTATTTT
CASSQEGAPGLAVSSTDTQYF
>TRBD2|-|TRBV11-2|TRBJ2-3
TGTGCCAGCAGCCCCGGGACTAGCGGGGCCTATACGCAGTATTTT
CASSPGTSGAYTQYF
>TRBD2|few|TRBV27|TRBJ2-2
TGTGCCAGCAGTTTATATAGCGGGGGGGCGACCGGGGAGCTGTTTTTT
CASSLYSGGATGELFF
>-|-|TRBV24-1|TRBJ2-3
TGTGCCACCAGTGTGGCTAGCCCAGATACGCAGTATTTT
CATSVASPDTQYF
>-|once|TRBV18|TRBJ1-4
TGTGCCAGCTCACCACTCGACAGAGCAACTAATGAAAAACTGTTTTTT
CASSPLDRATNEKLFF
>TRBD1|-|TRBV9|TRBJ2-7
TGTGCCAGCAGCGTAGACAAGGGGGCCTTAACCTACGAGCAGTACTTC
CASSVDKGALTYEQYF